The clone carrying this TCR beta chain occurred many times. The antigen is not known. This specimen belongs to a study of HIV-infected patients and healthy controls. cDNA was made from approximately 0.55 ug RNA using alpha and beta constant primers. Using multiplexing indices, alpha and beta chain libraries were generated apart by chain-specific third strand synthesis. Second strand synthesis was primed from the SP2 site. After a brief PCR adding P5, P7 and a second index, 23 amplification cycles followed. One entry per CDR3 protein results from TCRdb running MiXCR on the 5' RACE reads. The sample records nearly 25,000 distinct CDR3 sequences, under 9.5% being singletons. No cell fractionation was done, so the repertoire covers all unsorted peripheral blood T cells. Points from the study as a whole: MAIT alpha-chain CDR3s were frequent in healthy controls, depleted in HIV+. CMV-associated CDR3s mostly grew nonsignificantly during therapy, while HIV-associated CDR3s declined significantly.

The CDR3 consists of 16 residues. Germline V gene sequence: CDR1 SEHNR, CDR2 FQNEAQ (reference sequence). V lost 3 bases and J lost 4; bases outside the gene matches: 11. The chain uses TRBV7-9 and TRBJ1-1; 7 bases match TRBD1. Sample: blood. This sequence was found in an adult in good health. CDR3 DNA: TGTGCCAGCAGCTTCCCCAGGGACAGTCGGGCCACTGAAGCTTTCTTT. It encodes CASSFPRDSRATEAFF.